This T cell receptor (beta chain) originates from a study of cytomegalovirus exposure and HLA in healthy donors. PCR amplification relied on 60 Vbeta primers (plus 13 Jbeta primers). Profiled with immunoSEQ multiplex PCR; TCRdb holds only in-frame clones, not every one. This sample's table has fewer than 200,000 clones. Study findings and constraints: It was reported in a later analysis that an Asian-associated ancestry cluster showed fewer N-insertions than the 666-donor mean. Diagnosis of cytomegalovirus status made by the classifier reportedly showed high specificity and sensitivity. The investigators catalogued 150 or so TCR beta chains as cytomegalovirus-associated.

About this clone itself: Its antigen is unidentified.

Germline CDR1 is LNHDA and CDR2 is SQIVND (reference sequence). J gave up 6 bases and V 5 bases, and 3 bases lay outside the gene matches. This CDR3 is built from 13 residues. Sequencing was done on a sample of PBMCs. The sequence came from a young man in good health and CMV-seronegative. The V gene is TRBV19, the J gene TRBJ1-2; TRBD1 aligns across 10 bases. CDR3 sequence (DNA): TGTGCCAGTAGTTCAGGACAGGGGGATGGCTACACCTTC. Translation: CASSSGQGDGYTF.